The rows below give T cell receptor beta chains drawn from one sample of a study of cytomegalovirus exposure and HLA in healthy donors. TCRdb's copy holds only in-frame clones and misses some; the assay was immunoSEQ multiplex PCR. The data hold approximately 99,000 clones, with 70% to 85% observed a single time. The sample consisted of PBMCs. These receptors originate from a woman between 18 and 29 years old in good health and CMV-seronegative. CDR3s include the opening cysteine and the closing phenylalanine or tryptophan. Fields, in order: clone size, J gene, V gene, D gene, CDR3 protein, CDR3 DNA. The D gene is left open where the match is weak. Size is omitted from some rows. Given values are once, few, many or a class for expanded clones.

size: few; J: TRBJ1-2; V: TRBV2; D: -; CDR3: CASSEGQPYGYTF; DNA: TGTGCCAGCAGTGAGGGACAACCTTATGGCTACACCTTC
size: few; J: TRBJ2-5; V: TRBV6-1; D: TRBD2; CDR3: CATLAGGRETQYF; DNA: TGTGCCACGCTAGCGGGGGGTCGGGAGACCCAGTACTTC
size: -; J: TRBJ2-5; V: TRBV4-1; D: TRBD1; CDR3: CASSQGGTGQETQYF; DNA: TGCGCCAGCAGCCAAGGGGGGACAGGCCAAGAGACCCAGTACTTC
size: -; J: TRBJ2-2; V: TRBV10-1; D: TRBD2; CDR3: CASAGENTGELFF; DNA: TGCGCCAGCGCGGGGGAGAACACCGGGGAGCTGTTTTTT
size: -; J: TRBJ2-7; V: TRBV6-1; D: TRBD2; CDR3: CASSEPGLSSYEQYF; DNA: TGTGCCAGCAGTGAACCGGGACTAAGCTCCTACGAGCAGTACTTC
size: -; J: TRBJ2-2; V: TRBV30; D: -; CDR3: CAWRQNANTGELFF; DNA: TGTGCCTGGAGGCAGAACGCGAACACCGGGGAGCTGTTTTTT
size: -; J: TRBJ2-1; V: TRBV27; D: -; CDR3: CASRSLADEQFF; DNA: TGTGCCAGCAGATCACTAGCCGATGAGCAGTTCTTC
size: -; J: TRBJ2-3; V: TRBV7-9; D: -; CDR3: CASTGHLTDTQYF; DNA: TGTGCCAGCACAGGACATCTCACAGATACGCAGTATTTT
size: -; J: TRBJ2-1; V: TRBV25-1; D: -; CDR3: CASSSGHEQFF; DNA: TGTGCCAGCAGTTCAGGTCATGAGCAGTTCTTC
size: few; J: TRBJ1-2; V: TRBV30; D: TRBD1; CDR3: CASDRGYGYTF; DNA: TGTGCCTCCGACAGGGGTTATGGCTACACCTTC
size: few; J: TRBJ1-1; V: TRBV30; D: -; CDR3: CAWSLTGPTEAFF; DNA: TGTGCCTGGAGTCTCACAGGGCCCACTGAAGCTTTCTTT
size: -; J: TRBJ1-5; V: TRBV30; D: -; CDR3: CAWSVIGVGQPQHF; DNA: TGTGCCTGGAGTGTGATCGGGGTCGGACAGCCCCAGCATTTT
size: -; J: TRBJ1-1; V: TRBV4-2; D: TRBD1; CDR3: CASTGQGRAEAFF; DNA: TGTGCCAGCACCGGACAGGGTCGCGCTGAAGCTTTCTTT
size: -; J: TRBJ2-7; V: TRBV28; D: -; CDR3: CASSPGGPREQYF; DNA: TGTGCCAGCAGTCCAGGTGGGCCCCGTGAGCAGTACTTC
size: once; J: TRBJ1-4; V: TRBV2; D: -; CDR3: CASSERTIHNEKLFF; DNA: TGTGCCAGCAGTGAAAGGACAATCCATAATGAAAAACTGTTTTTT
size: -; J: TRBJ2-3; V: TRBV5-1; D: -; CDR3: CASSPNGNVRTDTQYF; DNA: TGCGCCAGCAGCCCTAACGGGAACGTACGCACAGATACGCAGTATTTT